This T cell receptor (beta chain) was retrieved from a study of identical twins' blood T cells. This clonotype was seen a single time. A much more abundant neighbour one base away suggests this may be a read error. Germline loops: CDR1 SGDLS, CDR2 YYNGEE. V lost 0 bases and J 1 base, leaving 11 bases between the germline ends. The CDR3 consists of 16 residues. TCRdb re-called the 5' RACE reads with MiXCR, one entry per CDR3 protein. The sample lists 350,000 to 400,000 distinct CDR3 sequences, around 30% seen once, with more than 5.5% in the top ten. Sequencing used PBMCs. The receptor's source is a woman between 18 and 50 years old in good health. The chain is built from TRBV9 and TRBJ1-3; D uncertain. The CDR3 nucleotides read TGTGCCAGCAGCGTAGTGGGGAAAGGATCTGGAAACACCATATATTTT. Its protein product is CASSVVGKGSGNTIYF.